The rows below give T cell receptor beta chains drawn from one sample of a study of OX40 agonist ivuxolimab in advanced cancers. This table comes from immunoSEQ multiplex PCR, and its TCRdb copy is limited to in-frame clones, with some not included. The sample yields about 70,000 clones, 86% seen once. The sample in question was CD4+ or CD8+ T cells sorted from blood, obtained in a trial of the OX40 agonist ivuxolimab. All receptors come from an adult with an advanced solid tumor such as melanoma, head and neck, liver or kidney cancer. The CDR3 runs from the conserved cysteine through the conserved F or W.

V gene,J gene,CDR3 protein
TRBV11-2,TRBJ2-2,CASSLLAVPNTGELFF
TRBV19,TRBJ1-5,CASSMLGGGPSQPQHF
TRBV5-4,TRBJ2-7,CASSLDQGAYEQYF
TRBV5-1,TRBJ1-2,CASGTGGAYGYTF
TRBV19,TRBJ2-6,CASSIDQGSGANVLTF
TRBV19,TRBJ2-7,CATHPRGSSYEQYF
TRBV7-9,TRBJ2-3,CASSLSPGRRTDTQYF
TRBV5-1,TRBJ2-1,CASSLEGSVGEQFF
TRBV10-2,NA,CASRGLAGAYEQYF
TRBV4-2,TRBJ2-4,CASSQFLALAKNIQYF
TRBV7-9,TRBJ1-2,CASSNGRDRSYTF
TRBV9,TRBJ1-2,CASSSNGGGYTF
TRBV10-2,TRBJ1-4,CASSDPRSGAKLFF
TRBV15,TRBJ2-1,CATSREVNRPTTYNEQFF
TRBV2,TRBJ1-5,CASRGARGRNQPQHF
TRBV14,TRBJ2-2,CASRETGALGTGELFF
TRBV15,TRBJ2-4,CATGTATRLNIQYF
TRBV7-8,TRBJ2-2,CASSTGGGTTGELFF
TRBV2,TRBJ2-2,CASSVRFGGDTGELFF
TRBV7-2,TRBJ2-7,CASSLAESGIGYEQYF
TRBV6-1,TRBJ1-1,CASSVSGDAEAFF
TRBV2,TRBJ1-1,CASSFKLNTEAFF
TRBV27,TRBJ2-3,CASSRQGSTDTQYF
TRBV6-1,TRBJ1-5,CASSGQGAIQPQHF
TRBV7-3,TRBJ1-2,CAGGRSGYGYTF
TRBV5-6,TRBJ1-2,CASIPSPTALEGYTF
TRBV14,TRBJ1-1,CASSFQGVITEAFF
TRBV9,TRBJ1-3,CASSPQSPTNSGNTIYF
TRBV10-3,TRBJ2-5,CAIGRQGFAQETQYF
TRBV19,TRBJ1-3,CAAGQPSGNTIYF
TRBV6-5,TRBJ1-5,CASSWGNQPQHF
TRBV5-4,TRBJ1-2,CASSPTGGGNGYTF
TRBV19,TRBJ2-5,CAAIKGGKTQYF
TRBV27,TRBJ2-7,CASSFASGSFYEQYF
TRBV5-6,TRBJ2-3,CASSLRSGTDTQYF
TRBV5-6,TRBJ1-6,CASRTGNSPLHF
TRBV18,TRBJ1-5,CASSGRGQPQHF
TRBV15,TRBJ2-5,CATSSGRASGEQYF
TRBV18,TRBJ2-3,CASSPTGDTQYF
TRBV9,TRBJ1-4,CASSVPGINEKLFF
TRBV6-6,TRBJ1-1,CASSPDRGPTEAFF
TRBV6-6,TRBJ2-3,CASSYPDMSPDTQYF
TRBV11-3,TRBJ2-1,CASSLDRLAEDEQFF
TRBV29-1,TRBJ1-1,CSVYGGNTEAFF
TRBV5-1,TRBJ2-1,CASSLAGRSEQFF
TRBV9,TRBJ1-3,CASSVGRQILEAQYF
TRBV6-6,TRBJ1-5,CATFQGRGQGQPQHF
TRBV21-1,TRBJ2-7,CASSRKGAHEQYF
TRBV6-1,TRBJ1-1,CATPGEAFTEAFF
TRBV9,TRBJ2-1,CASSVGLAGEQFF
TRBV28,TRBJ2-7,CASSTPSAAAPGYEQYF
TRBV6-5,TRBJ2-7,CASRSSRDRVYEQYF
TRBV9,TRBJ1-2,CASSKDYGYTF
TRBV18,TRBJ2-2,CASSPPAANTGELFF
TRBV6-1,TRBJ2-7,CASSAAGNYEQYF